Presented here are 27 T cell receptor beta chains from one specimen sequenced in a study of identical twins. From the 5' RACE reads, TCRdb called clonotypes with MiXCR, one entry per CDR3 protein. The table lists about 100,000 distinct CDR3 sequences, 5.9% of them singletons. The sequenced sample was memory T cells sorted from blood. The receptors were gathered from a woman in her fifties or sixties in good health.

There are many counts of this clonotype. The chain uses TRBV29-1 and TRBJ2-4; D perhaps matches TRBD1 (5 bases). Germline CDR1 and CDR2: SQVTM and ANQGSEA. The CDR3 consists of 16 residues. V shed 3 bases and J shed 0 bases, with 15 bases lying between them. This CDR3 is CSVEIQGSVAKNIQYF. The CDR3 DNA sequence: TGCAGCGTTGAGATTCAGGGATCCGTAGCCAAAAACATTCAGTACTTC.

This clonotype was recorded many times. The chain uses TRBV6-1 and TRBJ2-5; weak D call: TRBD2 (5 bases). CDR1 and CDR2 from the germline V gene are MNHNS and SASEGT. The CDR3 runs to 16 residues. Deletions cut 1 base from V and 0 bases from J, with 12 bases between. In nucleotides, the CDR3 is TGTGCCAGCAGTGAAGGAATCAGCGGTTACCAAGAGACCCAGTACTTC. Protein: CASSEGISGYQETQYF.

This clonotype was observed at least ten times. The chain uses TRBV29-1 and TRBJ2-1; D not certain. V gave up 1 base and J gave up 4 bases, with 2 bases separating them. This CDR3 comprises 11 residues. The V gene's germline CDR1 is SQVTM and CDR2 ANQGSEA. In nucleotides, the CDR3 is TGCAGCGTTGAAGGGTACAATGAGCAGTTCTTC. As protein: CSVEGYNEQFF.

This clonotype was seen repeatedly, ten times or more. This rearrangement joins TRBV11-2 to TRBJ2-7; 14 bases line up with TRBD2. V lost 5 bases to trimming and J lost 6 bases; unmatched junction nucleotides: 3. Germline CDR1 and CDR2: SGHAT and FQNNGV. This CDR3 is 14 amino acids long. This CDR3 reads CASSPGTSGSEQYF. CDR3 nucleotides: TGTGCCAGCAGCCCAGGGACTAGCGGGAGCGAGCAGTACTTC.

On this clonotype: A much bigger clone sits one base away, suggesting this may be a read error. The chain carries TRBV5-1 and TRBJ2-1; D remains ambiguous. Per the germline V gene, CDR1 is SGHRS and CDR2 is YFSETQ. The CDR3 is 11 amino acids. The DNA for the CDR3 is TGCGCCAGCTGCTTGCTTGGAAGTCGGTTCTTC. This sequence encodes CASCLLGSRFF.

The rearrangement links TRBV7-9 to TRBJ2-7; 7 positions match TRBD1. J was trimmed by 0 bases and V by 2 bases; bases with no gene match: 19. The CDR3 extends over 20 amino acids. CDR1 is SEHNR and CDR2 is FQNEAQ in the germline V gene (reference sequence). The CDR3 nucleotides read TGTGCCAGCAGCTTATTTCGTCTCAGGGGGTGGGACGAGAGCTCCTACGAGCAGTACTTC. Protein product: CASSLFRLRGWDESSYEQYF.

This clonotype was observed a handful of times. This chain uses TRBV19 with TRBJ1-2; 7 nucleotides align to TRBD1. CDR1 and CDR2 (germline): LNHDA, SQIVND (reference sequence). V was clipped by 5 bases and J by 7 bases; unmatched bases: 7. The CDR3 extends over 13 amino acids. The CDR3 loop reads CASSGQGDPGYTF. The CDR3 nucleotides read TGTGCCAGTAGTGGGCAGGGGGACCCTGGCTACACCTTC.

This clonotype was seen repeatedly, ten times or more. CDR3 DNA: TGTGCCAGCAGCTTCGGGGGGACATCTAATCAGCCCCAGCATTTT. It specifies CASSFGGTSNQPQHF. The chain recombines TRBV5-8 with TRBJ1-5; D may be TRBD1 (6 bases). CDR1 is SGHTS and CDR2 is YDEGEE in the germline V gene. This CDR3 spans 15 amino acids. V shed 2 bases and J shed 4 bases, with 13 bases lying between them.

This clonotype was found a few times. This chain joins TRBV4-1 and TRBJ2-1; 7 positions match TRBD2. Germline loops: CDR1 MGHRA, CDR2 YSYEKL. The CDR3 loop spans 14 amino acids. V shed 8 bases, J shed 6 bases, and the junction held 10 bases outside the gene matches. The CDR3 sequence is CASAVGGSGNEQFF. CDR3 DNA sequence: TGCGCCAGCGCGGTGGGAGGGAGCGGCAATGAGCAGTTCTTC.

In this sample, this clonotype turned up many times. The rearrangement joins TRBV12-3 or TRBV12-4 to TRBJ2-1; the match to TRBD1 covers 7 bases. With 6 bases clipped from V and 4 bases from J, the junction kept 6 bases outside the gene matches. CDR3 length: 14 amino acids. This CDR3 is CASRQTQGYNEQFF. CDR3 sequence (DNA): TGTGCCAGCAGACAAACACAGGGGTACAATGAGCAGTTCTTC.

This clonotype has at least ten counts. The CDR3 is CSAILPGLAPIEQFF. As DNA, the CDR3 is TGCAGTGCGATACTCCCGGGACTAGCGCCGATTGAGCAGTTCTTC. V gene TRBV20-1 combines with J gene TRBJ2-1; 10 positions agree with TRBD2. The germline CDR1 and CDR2 sequences are DFQATT and SNEGSKA (reference sequence). This CDR3 has 15 residues. The junction had 14 bases not matched to a gene; V was cut back by 6 bases and J by 9 bases.

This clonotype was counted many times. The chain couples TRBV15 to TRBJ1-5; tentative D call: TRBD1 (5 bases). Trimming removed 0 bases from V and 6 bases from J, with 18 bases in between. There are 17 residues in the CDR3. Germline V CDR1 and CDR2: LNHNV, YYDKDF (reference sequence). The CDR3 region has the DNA TGTGCCACCAGCAGAGATCAGTTTGGAGGGGCGATTCAGCCCCAGCATTTT. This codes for CATSRDQFGGAIQPQHF.

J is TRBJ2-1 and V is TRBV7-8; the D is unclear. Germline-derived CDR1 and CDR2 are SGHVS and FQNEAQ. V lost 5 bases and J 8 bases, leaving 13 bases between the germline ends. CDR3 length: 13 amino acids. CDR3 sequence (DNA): TGTGCCAGCAGCCCGAGGCGGCTTGATGAGCAGTTCTTC. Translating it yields CASSPRRLDEQFF.

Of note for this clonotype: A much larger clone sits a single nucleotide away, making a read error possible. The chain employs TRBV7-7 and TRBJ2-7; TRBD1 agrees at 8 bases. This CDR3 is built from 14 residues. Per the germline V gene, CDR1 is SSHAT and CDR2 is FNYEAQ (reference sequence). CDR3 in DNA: TGTGCTAGCAGCCAGGGACAGGTGGCTGGCGAGCAGTACTTC. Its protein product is CASSQGQVAGEQYF.

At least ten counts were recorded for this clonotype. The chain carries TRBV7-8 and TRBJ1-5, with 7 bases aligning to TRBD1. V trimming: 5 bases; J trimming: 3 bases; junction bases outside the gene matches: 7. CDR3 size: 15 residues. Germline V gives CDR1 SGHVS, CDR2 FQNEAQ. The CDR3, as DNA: TGTGCCAGCAGCCTAAGACAGGGTTCCAATCAGCCCCAGCATTTT. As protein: CASSLRQGSNQPQHF.

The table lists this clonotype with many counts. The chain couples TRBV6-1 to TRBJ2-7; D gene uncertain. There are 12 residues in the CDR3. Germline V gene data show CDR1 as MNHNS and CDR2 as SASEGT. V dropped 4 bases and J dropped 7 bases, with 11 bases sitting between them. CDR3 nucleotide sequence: TGTGCCAGCAGTGGAACTTCTTGGGAGCAGTACTTC. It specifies CASSGTSWEQYF.

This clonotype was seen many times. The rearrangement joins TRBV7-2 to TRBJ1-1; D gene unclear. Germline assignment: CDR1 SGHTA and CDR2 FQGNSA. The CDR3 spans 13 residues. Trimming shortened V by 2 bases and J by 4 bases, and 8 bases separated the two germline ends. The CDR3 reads CASSLFWSTEAFF. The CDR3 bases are TGTGCCAGCAGCTTATTTTGGAGCACTGAAGCTTTCTTT.

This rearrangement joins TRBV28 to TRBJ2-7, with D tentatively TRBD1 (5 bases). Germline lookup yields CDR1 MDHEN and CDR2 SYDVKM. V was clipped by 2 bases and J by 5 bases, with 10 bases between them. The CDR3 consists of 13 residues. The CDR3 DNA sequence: TGTGCCAGCAGTTTACTAGGGGTCGACGAGCAGTACTTC. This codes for CASSLLGVDEQYF.

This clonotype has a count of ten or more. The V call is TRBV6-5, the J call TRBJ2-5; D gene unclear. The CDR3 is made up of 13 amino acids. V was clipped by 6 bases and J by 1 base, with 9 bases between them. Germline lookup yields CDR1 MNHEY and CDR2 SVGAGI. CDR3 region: CASRGPGQETQYF. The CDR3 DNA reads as TGTGCCAGCAGAGGCCCCGGCCAAGAGACCCAGTACTTC.

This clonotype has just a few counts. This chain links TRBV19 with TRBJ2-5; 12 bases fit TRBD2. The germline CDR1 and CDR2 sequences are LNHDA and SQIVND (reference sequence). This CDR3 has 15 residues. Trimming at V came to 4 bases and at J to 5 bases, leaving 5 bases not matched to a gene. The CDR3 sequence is CASSTGTSGPETQYF. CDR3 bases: TGTGCCAGTAGTACGGGGACTAGCGGGCCCGAGACCCAGTACTTC.

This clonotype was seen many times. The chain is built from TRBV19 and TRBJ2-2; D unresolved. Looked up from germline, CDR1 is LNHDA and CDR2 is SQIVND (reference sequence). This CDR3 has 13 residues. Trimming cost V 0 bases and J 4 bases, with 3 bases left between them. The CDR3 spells CASSIDGTGELFF. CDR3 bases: TGTGCCAGTAGTATAGATGGCACCGGGGAGCTGTTTTTT.

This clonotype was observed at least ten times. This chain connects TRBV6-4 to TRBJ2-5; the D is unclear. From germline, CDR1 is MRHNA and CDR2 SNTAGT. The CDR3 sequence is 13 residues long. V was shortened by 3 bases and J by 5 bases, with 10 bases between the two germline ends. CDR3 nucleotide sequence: TGTGCCAGCAGTGAGGACGCCGGGGAGACCCAGTACTTC. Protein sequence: CASSEDAGETQYF.

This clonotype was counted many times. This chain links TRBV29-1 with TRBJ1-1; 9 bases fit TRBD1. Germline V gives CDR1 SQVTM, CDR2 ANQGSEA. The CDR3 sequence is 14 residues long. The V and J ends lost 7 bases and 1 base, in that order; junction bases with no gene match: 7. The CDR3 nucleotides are TGCAGCGGGGCGAACAGGGGGCGGAACACTGAAGCTTTCTTT. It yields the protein CSGANRGRNTEAFF.

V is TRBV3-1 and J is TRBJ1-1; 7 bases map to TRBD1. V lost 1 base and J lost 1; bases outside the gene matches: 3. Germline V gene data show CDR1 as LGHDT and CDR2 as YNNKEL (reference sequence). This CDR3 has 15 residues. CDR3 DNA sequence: TGTGCCAGCAGCCAAGGGTACAGGGGGAACACTGAAGCTTTCTTT. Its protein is CASSQGYRGNTEAFF.

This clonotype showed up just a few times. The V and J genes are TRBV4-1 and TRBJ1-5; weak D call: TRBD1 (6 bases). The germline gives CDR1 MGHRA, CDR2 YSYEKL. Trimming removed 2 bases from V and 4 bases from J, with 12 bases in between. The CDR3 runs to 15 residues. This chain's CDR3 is CASSQLGGQNQPQHF. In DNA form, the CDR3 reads TGCGCCAGCAGCCAACTGGGAGGACAGAATCAGCCCCAGCATTTT.

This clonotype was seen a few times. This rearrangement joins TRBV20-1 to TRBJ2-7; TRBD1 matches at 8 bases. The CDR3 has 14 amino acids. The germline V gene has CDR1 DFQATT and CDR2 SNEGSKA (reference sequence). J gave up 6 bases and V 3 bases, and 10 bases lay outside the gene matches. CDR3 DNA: TGCAGTGCTAGCAAACAGGGGGTTCGGTCCGAGCAGTACTTC. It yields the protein CSASKQGVRSEQYF.

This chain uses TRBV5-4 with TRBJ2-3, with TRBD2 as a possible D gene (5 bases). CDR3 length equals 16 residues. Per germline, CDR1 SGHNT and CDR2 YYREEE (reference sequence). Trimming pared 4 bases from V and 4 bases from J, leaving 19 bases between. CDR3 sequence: CASSQAGGRPADTQYF. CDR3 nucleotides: TGTGCCAGCAGCCAAGCCGGAGGCCGCCCGGCAGATACGCAGTATTTT.